A selection of T cell receptor beta chains follows, all from one sample in a study of blood T cell repertoires in COVID-19. Assay: immunoSEQ multiplex PCR; the TCRdb copy retains only in-frame clones and omits some. The table records about 270,000 clones, roughly nine tenths of them present only once. The sample comprised peripheral blood. The receptors were gathered from a man aged 40-50 years with active or convalescent COVID-19. Each CDR3 is given with its conserved first and last residue. The D gene is left open where the match is weak. The listing skips clone size in some rows; elsewhere it reads once, few, many or a size class.

abundance,d_gene,v_gene,j_gene,CDR3nt,CDR3aa
.,TRBD2,TRBV6-4,TRBJ2-1,TGTGCCAGCAGTTCTAGCGGTAGCTCCTACAATGAGCAGTTCTTC,CASSSSGSSYNEQFF
.,.,TRBV28,TRBJ2-3,TGTGCCAGCAGTCTTGCCACCTATGGAGATACGCAGTATTTT,CASSLATYGDTQYF
.,.,TRBV4-1,TRBJ2-5,TGCGCCAGCAGCCCGCGTCCGGCAGGGGTCGCCAATCAAGAGACCCAGTACTTC,CASSPRPAGVANQETQYF
once,TRBD1,TRBV30,TRBJ1-6,TGTGCCTGGAAGGGACAGCACAATTCACCCCTCCACTTT,CAWKGQHNSPLHF
few,.,TRBV9,TRBJ1-1,TGTGCCAGCAGCGAGGAGGGGGGGTTGAACACTGAAGCTTTCTTT,CASSEEGGLNTEAFF
.,.,TRBV5-1,TRBJ1-1,TGCGCCAGCCAACCAATATGGGGGGTCGGGACTGAAGCTTTCTTT,CASQPIWGVGTEAFF
.,TRBD1,TRBV4-1,TRBJ2-7,TGCGCCAGCAGCCAGCGACAGGGGGCTGATGAGCAGTACTTC,CASSQRQGADEQYF
.,TRBD1,TRBV5-4,TRBJ2-2,TGTGCCAGCAGCCTTGGACAGGGTCGGTCCGGGGAGCTGTTTTTT,CASSLGQGRSGELFF
.,.,TRBV7-9,TRBJ2-5,TGTGCCAGCAGCCCGGGGGACTCTGAAAGAGAGACCCAGTACTTC,CASSPGDSERETQYF
.,.,TRBV12-3/TRBV12-4,TRBJ2-1,TGTGCCAGCAGTTCCGACAACAATGAGCAGTTCTTC,CASSSDNNEQFF
.,.,TRBV7-8,TRBJ2-6,TGTGCCAGCAGCTTTAGTTCCTCTGGGGCCAACGTCCTGACTTTC,CASSFSSSGANVLTF
once,TRBD1,TRBV11-2,TRBJ1-2,TGTGCCAGCAGCTTAGATGGGACAGGGGCCAATGGCTACACCTTC,CASSLDGTGANGYTF
.,.,TRBV6-5,TRBJ2-4,TGTGCCAGCAGTTACTCAATCGGACTTGCTAAAAACATTCAGTACTTC,CASSYSIGLAKNIQYF